This T cell receptor (beta chain) came from a study of OX40 agonist ivuxolimab in advanced cancers. This CDR3 region has 15 residues. Trimming shortened V by 4 bases and J by 4 bases, and 14 bases separated the two germline ends. Looked up from germline, CDR1 is MDHEN and CDR2 is SYDVKM. Here immunoSEQ multiplex PCR was the method, and the copy in TCRdb shows in-frame clones only, minus some. This table holds 95,000 to 150,000 clones, 75% to 90% found once. The source material was CD4+ or CD8+ T cells sorted from blood, sampled in a trial of the OX40 agonist ivuxolimab. The sequence came from an adult with an advanced solid tumor such as melanoma, head and neck, liver or kidney cancer. The rearrangement uses TRBV28 and TRBJ1-3; D not certain. This chain's CDR3 is CASSSAAGRGNTIYF. In nucleotides, the CDR3 is TGTGCCAGCAGTTCCGCCGCGGGCAGGGGAAACACCATATATTTT.